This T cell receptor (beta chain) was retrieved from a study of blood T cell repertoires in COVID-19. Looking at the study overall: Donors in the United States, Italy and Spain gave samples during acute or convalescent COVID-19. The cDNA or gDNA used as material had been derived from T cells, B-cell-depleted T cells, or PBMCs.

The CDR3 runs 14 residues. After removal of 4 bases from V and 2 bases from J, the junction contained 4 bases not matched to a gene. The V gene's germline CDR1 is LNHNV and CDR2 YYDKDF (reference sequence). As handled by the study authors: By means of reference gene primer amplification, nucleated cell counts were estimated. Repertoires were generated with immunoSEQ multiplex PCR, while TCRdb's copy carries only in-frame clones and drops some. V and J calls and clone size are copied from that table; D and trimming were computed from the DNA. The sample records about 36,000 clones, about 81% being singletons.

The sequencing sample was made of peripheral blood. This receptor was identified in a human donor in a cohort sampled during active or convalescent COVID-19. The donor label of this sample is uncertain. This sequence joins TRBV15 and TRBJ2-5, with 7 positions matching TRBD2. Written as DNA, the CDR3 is TGTGCCACCAGCACGGGGACTAATCAAGAGACCCAGTACTTC. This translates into CATSTGTNQETQYF.